This T cell receptor (beta chain) appears in the sequencing data of a study of blood T cell repertoires in COVID-19. At the level of the study: From T cells, B-cell-depleted T cells, or PBMCs came the material, which was cDNA or gDNA.

V dropped 3 bases and J dropped 4; count of bases not matched to a gene: 13. The length of the CDR3 is 18 residues. The germline CDR1 and CDR2 sequences are SNHLY and FYNNEI. TCRdb's table, derived via immunoSEQ multiplex PCR, lists solely in-frame clones and lacks some. The sample contains under 150,000 clones, about 88% of which appear only once. Specimen: peripheral blood. The source is a man aged 45-65 years with active or convalescent COVID-19. The chain links TRBV2 to TRBJ1-5, with TRBD1 matching 9 bases. This chain's CDR3 is CASSDPDGTGRGNQPQHF. The CDR3 DNA is TGTGCCAGCAGTGACCCCGACGGGACAGGGCGTGGAAATCAGCCCCAGCATTTT.